These 30 T cell receptor beta chains were all obtained from the same sample, sequenced in a study of blood T cell repertoires in COVID-19. Clones were sequenced by immunoSEQ multiplex PCR, and TCRdb holds only the in-frame ones, with some missing. The sample carries approximately 22,000 clones, 82% recorded once. The sample consisted of peripheral blood. The receptor set was obtained from a human donor in a cohort sampled during active COVID-19.

This clone occurred once. The genes are TRBV4-2 and TRBJ1-2, with 7 positions matching TRBD1. J was trimmed by 6 bases and V by 1 base; bases with no gene match: 2. The CDR3 is 13 residues long. The germline V gene encodes CDR1 LGHNA and CDR2 YNFKEQ. CDR3 coding DNA: TGTGCCAGCAGCCAAGGGACAGGAGATGGCTACACCTTC. This codes for CASSQGTGDGYTF.

The chain links TRBV4-2 to TRBJ2-3; D may be TRBD2 (6 bases). The CDR3 runs 17 residues. CDR1 and CDR2 from the germline V gene are LGHNA and YNFKEQ. V gave up 4 bases and J gave up 0 bases, with 17 bases separating them. CDR3 sequence (DNA): TGTGCCAGCAGCCCCCGGGAGACTTTTTCTAGCACAGATACGCAGTATTTT. It translates to CASSPRETFSSTDTQYF.

J is TRBJ2-2 and V is TRBV7-9, with no clear D. This CDR3 contains 13 residues. Germline V CDR1 and CDR2: SEHNR, FQNEAQ (reference sequence). V lost 8 bases and J 5 bases, leaving 12 bases between the germline ends. This chain's CDR3 is CASLSSETGELFF. As DNA, the CDR3 is TGTGCCAGCCTATCGTCCGAGACCGGGGAGCTGTTTTTT.

The CDR3 DNA sequence: TGTGCCAGCTCACCATTCCGACAGGGGGCCAACACTGAAGCTTTCTTT. This encodes CASSPFRQGANTEAFF. The chain recombines TRBV18 with TRBJ1-1; 10 positions match TRBD1. Germline CDR1 reads KGHSH; CDR2 reads LQKENI. The CDR3 contains 16 residues. V was pared by 2 bases and J by 2 bases, with 5 bases of the junction left unmatched.

The chain employs TRBV5-1 and TRBJ2-1, with 10 bases identical to TRBD1. The germline CDR1 and CDR2 sequences are SGHRS and YFSETQ. J was trimmed by 6 bases and V by 0 bases; bases with no gene match: 6. CDR3 size: 16 residues. The CDR3 reads CASSLGGTGVLNEQFF. Here the CDR3 DNA reads TGCGCCAGCAGCTTGGGTGGGACAGGGGTCCTCAATGAGCAGTTCTTC.

J is TRBJ1-1 and V is TRBV19; a weak D match, TRBD1 (6 bases). This CDR3 is built from 15 residues. The ends were cut back, 5 bases at V and 4 bases at J, with 17 bases in the middle. The germline gives CDR1 LNHDA, CDR2 SQIVND (reference sequence). CDR3 sequence: CASSPQGFDGTEAFF. The CDR3 DNA is TGTGCCAGTAGTCCTCAGGGGTTCGACGGCACTGAAGCTTTCTTT.

The rearrangement links TRBV5-3 to TRBJ2-7; 13 bases are shared with TRBD2. TRBV5-3 is an ORF; its function is uncertain. The CDR3 is 17 residues long. Trimming took 5 bases from V and 4 from J; bases not matched to a gene: 12. The CDR3 nucleotides read TGTGCCAGAAGTCTTAGGACTAGCGGGAGCATGGGGTACGAGCAGTACTTC. It encodes CARSLRTSGSMGYEQYF.

This clone occurred a few times. This chain joins TRBV6-2 or TRBV6-3 and TRBJ2-3, with a possible D match to TRBD2 (5 bases). The germline V and J ends were trimmed by 4 bases and 2 bases, with 10 bases remaining between them. Germline lookup yields CDR1 MNHEY and CDR2 SVGEGT. The CDR3 runs to 14 residues. The DNA for the CDR3 is TGTGCCAGCAGTTCGAGCGGATTCACAGATACGCAGTATTTT. Its protein product is CASSSSGFTDTQYF.

This sequence joins TRBV7-8 and TRBJ2-2; D is possibly TRBD2 (6 bases). Per germline, CDR1 SGHVS and CDR2 FQNEAQ. This CDR3 comprises 13 residues. Between the trimmed V and J ends, which lost 3 bases and 6 bases, there was a span of 8 bases. The CDR3: CASSLGGAGELFF. CDR3 nucleotides: TGTGCCAGCAGCTTGGGCGGGGCCGGGGAGCTGTTTTTT.

The CDR3 loop reads CASSLGQANSPLHF. Here the CDR3 DNA reads TGTGCCAGCAGCTTGGGACAGGCGAATTCACCCCTCCACTTT. This chain links TRBV5-6 with TRBJ1-6, with D perhaps TRBD1 (6 bases). The germline CDR1 and CDR2 sequences are SGHDT and YYEEEE. This CDR3 region has 14 residues. V lost 0 bases, J lost 7 bases, and 8 bases lay in between.

The rearrangement uses TRBV3-1 (or the pseudogene TRBV3-2) and TRBJ2-7, with TRBD2 identical over 9 bases. The CDR3 has 16 amino acids. V shed 0 bases, J shed 3 bases, and the junction held 6 bases outside the gene matches. Germline V gene lookup returns CDR1 LGHDT and CDR2 YNNKEL (reference sequence). DNA of the CDR3: TGTGCCAGCAGCCAAGATAATAGCGGGGGAGACTACGAGCAGTACTTC. This sequence encodes CASSQDNSGGDYEQYF.

The chain employs TRBV6-1 and TRBJ1-1, with TRBD1 matching over 10 bases. CDR1 and CDR2 from the germline V gene are MNHNS and SASEGT. This CDR3 comprises 13 residues. With 3 bases clipped from V and 11 bases from J, the junction kept 6 bases outside the gene matches. The CDR3 region is CASSESWTGGAFF. Written as DNA, the CDR3 is TGTGCCAGCAGTGAGTCCTGGACAGGGGGGGCTTTCTTT.

This chain uses TRBV5-1 with TRBJ2-5; TRBD1 matches 9 bases. Germline CDR1 reads SGHRS; CDR2 reads YFSETQ. V lost 2 bases to trimming and J lost 0 bases; unmatched junction nucleotides: 2. The CDR3 is made up of 15 amino acids. The CDR3 sequence is CASSLQGADQETQYF. The CDR3 DNA reads TGCGCCAGCAGCTTACAGGGGGCGGACCAAGAGACCCAGTACTTC.

The table lists this clone with a few counts. The chain employs TRBV3-1 (or the pseudogene TRBV3-2) and TRBJ2-3, with TRBD2 as a possible D gene (6 bases). There are 12 residues in the CDR3. The germline CDR1 and CDR2 sequences are LGHDT and YNNKEL (reference sequence). The ends were cut back, 8 bases at V and 6 bases at J, with 12 bases in the middle. The CDR3 DNA is TGTGCCAGCCCCTCGGGGGTGGATACGCAGTATTTT. Residues: CASPSGVDTQYF.

This clone was picked up a small number of times. The chain has TRBV7-9 and TRBJ2-2; the D gene is possibly TRBD2 (5 bases). The CDR3 sequence is 12 residues long. Trimming left V 3 bases short and J 7 bases short, with 6 bases between. Germline V gene lookup returns CDR1 SEHNR and CDR2 FQNEAQ (reference sequence). CDR3 DNA sequence: TGTGCCAGCAGCTTGGGGAGCGGGGAGCTGTTTTTT. This gives the protein CASSLGSGELFF.

The chain carries TRBV7-9 and TRBJ2-3; tentatively, D is TRBD2 (6 bases). Trimming left V 5 bases short and J 4 bases short, with 19 bases between. CDR1 and CDR2 (germline): SEHNR, FQNEAQ (reference sequence). This CDR3 comprises 16 residues. The CDR3 spells CASSPRTTTPPDTQYF. The CDR3 DNA is TGTGCCAGCAGCCCTAGGACTACAACTCCCCCAGATACGCAGTATTTT. The full variable domain, its missing parts supplied by reference TRBV7-9 and TRBJ2-3, is DTGVSQNPRHKITKRGQNVTFRCDPISEHNRLYWYRQTLGQGPEFLTYFQNEAQLEKSRLLSDRFSAERPKGSFSTLEIQRTEQGDSAMYLCASSPRTTTPPDTQYFGPGTRLTVL.

The genes are TRBV24-1 and TRBJ1-5; TRBD1 matches 9 bases. The CDR3 length is 17 residues. Germline V CDR1 and CDR2: KGHDR, SFDVKD. J gave up 5 bases and V 2 bases, and 9 bases lay outside the gene matches. The CDR3, as DNA: TGTGCCACCAGTGATTACCCGGGACAGGGCAAGGATCAGCCCCAGCATTTT. This sequence encodes CATSDYPGQGKDQPQHF.

The V call is TRBV2, the J call TRBJ2-7; 7 bases are shared with TRBD1. Trimming took 7 bases from V and 5 from J; bases not matched to a gene: 11. Germline V gives CDR1 SNHLY, CDR2 FYNNEI. CDR3 size: 14 residues. CDR3 nucleotide sequence: TGTGCCAGCAATTTGGGCAGGGGGTCCCACGAGCAGTACTTC. The encoded protein is CASNLGRGSHEQYF.

The chain couples TRBV15 to TRBJ2-7; TRBD1 matches 10 bases. After removal of 4 bases from V and 6 bases from J, the junction contained 9 bases not matched to a gene. This CDR3 comprises 15 residues. CDR1 is LNHNV, CDR2 YYDKDF, per germline (reference sequence). The CDR3 loop reads CATSKGQGFSGEQYF. CDR3 DNA sequence: TGTGCCACCAGCAAGGGACAGGGGTTTTCTGGCGAGCAGTACTTC.

This chain uses TRBV28 with TRBJ2-1; 9 nucleotides line up with TRBD2. Germline CDR1 and CDR2: MDHEN and SYDVKM. CDR3 length: 14 residues. V shed 8 bases and J 7 bases; nucleotides not matched to a gene: 9. The CDR3 coding sequence is TGTGCCAGCCGGACTAGCGATGAACCTAATGAGCAGTTCTTC. Amino acids: CASRTSDEPNEQFF.

The rearrangement joins TRBV15 to TRBJ1-2, with TRBD1 matching 10 bases. Germline V gene sequence: CDR1 LNHNV, CDR2 YYDKDF (reference sequence). The J segment lost 5 bases and the V segment lost 5 bases, leaving 8 bases of the junction unmatched. The CDR3 length is 15 residues. CDR3 DNA: TGTGCCACCAGCGACCGGACAGGGGGTTTTTATGGCTACACCTTC. The encoded protein is CATSDRTGGFYGYTF.

On this clone itself: The sample has other DNA sequences that encode this CDR3 too. This chain links TRBV4-2 with TRBJ2-6; TRBD2 matches at 8 bases. Germline V gene data show CDR1 as LGHNA and CDR2 as YNFKEQ. The trim removed 0 bases at V and 3 bases at J, leaving 7 bases unmatched. This CDR3 is 18 amino acids long. Here the CDR3 DNA reads TGTGCCAGCAGCCAAGATGGGACTAGTGGGAGTGGGGCCAACGTCCTGACTTTC. This gives the protein CASSQDGTSGSGANVLTF.

The V call is TRBV19, the J call TRBJ1-5; D is possibly TRBD1 (5 bases). The V gene lost 2 bases and the J gene lost 4 bases, with 9 bases spanning the gap. This CDR3 is 14 amino acids long. The germline gives CDR1 LNHDA, CDR2 SQIVND (reference sequence). In DNA, the CDR3 is TGTGCCAGTAGTATAAACAGGATTAATCAGCCCCAGCATTTT. As protein: CASSINRINQPQHF.

V usage is TRBV7-2 and J usage is TRBJ2-1; the match to TRBD1 covers 9 bases. The CDR3 length is 18 residues. Germline V gene data show CDR1 as SGHTA and CDR2 as FQGNSA. V dropped 8 bases and J dropped 0; count of bases not matched to a gene: 14. Here the CDR3 DNA reads TGTGCCAGCCGGGGGACAGGGACCCCTCAGAGCTCCTACAATGAGCAGTTCTTC. Translating it yields CASRGTGTPQSSYNEQFF.

The chain recombines TRBV5-6 with TRBJ2-7, with 13 bases fitting TRBD2. CDR1 and CDR2 from the germline V gene are SGHDT and YYEEEE. V dropped 4 bases and J dropped 0; count of bases not matched to a gene: 4. The CDR3 length is 16 residues. This chain's CDR3 is CASSLGTSGDSYEQYF. Written as DNA, the CDR3 is TGTGCCAGCAGCCTTGGGACTAGCGGGGACTCCTACGAGCAGTACTTC.

The rearrangement uses TRBV18 and TRBJ2-7; a possible D gene is TRBD2 (6 bases). The CDR3 sequence is 14 residues long. V was clipped by 5 bases and J by 3 bases, with 14 bases between them. Per the germline V gene, CDR1 is KGHSH and CDR2 is LQKENI. CDR3 protein: CASSSQSGSYEQYF. CDR3 nucleotides: TGTGCCAGCTCAAGTCAGTCCGGGAGCTACGAGCAGTACTTC.

The J gene is TRBJ1-1, the V gene TRBV7-2, with D unclear. V gave up 5 bases and J gave up 0 bases, with 7 bases separating them. CDR1 and CDR2 (germline): SGHTA, FQGNSA. The CDR3 loop spans 13 amino acids. CDR3 nucleotide sequence: TGTGCCAGCAGCAAGGGAGTGAACACTGAAGCTTTCTTT. Protein sequence: CASSKGVNTEAFF. The full variable domain, in which reference TRBV7-2 and TRBJ1-1 provide the parts outside the CDR3, is GAGVSQSPSNKVTEKGKDVELRCDPISGHTALYWYRQSLGQGLEFLIYFQGNSAPDKSGLPSDRFSAERTGGSVSTLTIQRTQQEDSAVYLCASSKGVNTEAFFGQGTRLTVV.

The genes are TRBV7-3 and TRBJ1-5; possible D gene TRBD1, 5 bases. The CDR3 runs 13 residues. Looked up from germline, CDR1 is SGHTA and CDR2 is FQGTGA. V was cut by 5 bases and J by 7 bases, with 12 bases left in between. CDR3 loop: CASSPRAGQPQHF. The CDR3 DNA follows: TGTGCCAGCAGCCCCAGGGCCGGCCAGCCCCAGCATTTT.

The chain couples TRBV7-9 to TRBJ2-7; D gene unclear. The ends were cut back, 5 bases at V and 4 bases at J, with 9 bases in the middle. The CDR3 spans 12 residues. Germline V gene sequence: CDR1 SEHNR, CDR2 FQNEAQ (reference sequence). The CDR3 DNA reads TGTGCCAGCAGCGACAATAATTACGAGCAGTACTTC. Residues: CASSDNNYEQYF.

The chain employs TRBV30 and TRBJ2-7, with TRBD1 matching over 8 bases. Germline V gene data show CDR1 as GTSNPN and CDR2 as SVGIG (reference sequence). The CDR3 has 15 amino acids. The ends lost 8 bases at V and 1 base at J; junction bases unmatched: 13. The CDR3, as DNA: TGTGCCGGGGCTCCAGGGGGCGGCAGGTCCTACGAGCAGTACTTC. This gives the protein CAGAPGGGRSYEQYF.